One sample yielded the 14 T cell receptor beta chains listed below, sequenced in a study of graft-versus-host responses after intestinal transplantation. Grafts had their tissue processed, releasing intraepithelial and lamina propria lymphocytes. Profiled with immunoSEQ multiplex PCR; TCRdb holds only in-frame clones, not every one. The sample holds approximately 15,000 clones, approximately 70% seen once. The sample was ileum tissue, taken just over 700 days after intestinal transplantation. The receptors originated from a human patient who received an intestinal transplant, so some T cells may come from the graft donor.

Notes on this clone: This specimen includes other DNA sequences encoding the same CDR3. The chain joins TRBV30 to TRBJ2-7, with 12 bases fitting TRBD1. Germline values: CDR1 GTSNPN, CDR2 SVGIG (reference sequence). CDR3 length equals 16 residues. The V segment lost 3 bases and the J segment 6 bases; nucleotides outside the gene matches: 12. In DNA form, the CDR3 reads TGTGCCTGGAGCCCGCTACCGGGACAGGGGGCAGGCGAGCAGTACTTC. This gives the protein CAWSPLPGQGAGEQYF.

This clone has just one count. This chain connects TRBV6-1 to TRBJ1-2; D gene ambiguous. The CDR3 has 15 amino acids. Trimming took off 2 bases at V and 2 bases at J, with 12 bases between the two ends. CDR1 is MNHNS and CDR2 is SASEGT in the germline V gene. The CDR3 sequence: CASSELGRGNYGYTF. As DNA, the CDR3 is TGTGCCAGCAGTGAATTGGGCAGAGGGAACTATGGCTACACCTTC.

This sequence joins TRBV7-2 and TRBJ2-5, with 11 positions matching TRBD2. Germline loops: CDR1 SGHTA, CDR2 FQGNSA. With V trimmed by 3 bases and J by 5 bases, 8 bases remained unmatched. The CDR3 is made up of 16 amino acids. CDR3 nucleotide sequence: TGTGCCAGCAGCTTCGCGGCTAGCGGGGGGTTGGAGACCCAGTACTTC. Amino acids: CASSFAASGGLETQYF. The whole variable domain, filled in from reference TRBV7-2 and TRBJ2-5, reads GAGVSQSPSNKVTEKGKDVELRCDPISGHTALYWYRQSLGQGLEFLIYFQGNSAPDKSGLPSDRFSAERTGGSVSTLTIQRTQQEDSAVYLCASSFAASGGLETQYFGPGTRLLVL.

This rearrangement joins TRBV27 to TRBJ1-5, with D uncertain. Per the germline V gene, CDR1 is MNHEY and CDR2 is SMNVEV (reference sequence). CDR3 length: 13 residues. The CDR3 loop is CVTQPRGNQPQHF. Here the CDR3 DNA reads TGTGTCACCCAACCCCGGGGTAATCAGCCCCAGCATTTT.

The gene calls are TRBV6-5 and TRBJ2-7, with 9 bases identical to TRBD1. CDR1 is MNHEY, CDR2 SVGAGI, per germline. V shed 8 bases and J 4 bases; nucleotides not matched to a gene: 3. The CDR3 runs to 12 residues. The CDR3 loop reads CASGDRVYEQYF. The DNA of the CDR3 is TGTGCCAGCGGGGACAGGGTGTACGAGCAGTACTTC.

V gene TRBV19 combines with J gene TRBJ1-1; 7 nucleotides align to TRBD1. J lost 1 base, V lost 4 bases, and 3 bases had no gene match. CDR1 LNHDA and CDR2 SQIVND come from the germline V gene (reference sequence). CDR3 length: 14 residues. The chain's CDR3 is CASSNRQGNTEAFF. The CDR3 DNA reads as TGTGCCAGTAGTAATAGACAGGGGAACACTGAAGCTTTCTTT.

The rearrangement joins TRBV1 to TRBJ2-7. TRBV1 represents a pseudogene. The CDR3 contains 14 residues. CDR3 residues: CTSSQIAGPYEQYF. CDR3 bases: TGCACCAGCAGCCAAATCGCAGGACCCTACGAGCAGTACTTC.

J is TRBJ2-3 and V is TRBV19, with TRBD2 matching 12 bases. Trimming at V came to 5 bases and at J to 4 bases, leaving 4 bases not matched to a gene. The CDR3 loop spans 15 amino acids. CDR1 and CDR2 from the germline V gene are LNHDA and SQIVND (reference sequence). The DNA of the CDR3 is TGTGCCAGTAGTTTCCCTAGCGGGGGGGCAGATACGCAGTATTTT. Residues: CASSFPSGGADTQYF.

This rearrangement joins TRBV19 to TRBJ2-7; the match to TRBD1 covers 8 bases. The trim removed 4 bases at V and 6 bases at J, leaving 11 bases unmatched. This CDR3 contains 15 residues. Germline CDR1 LNHDA, CDR2 SQIVND (reference sequence). The CDR3, as DNA: TGTGCCAGTAGTACCAGAACAGGGGGTTCGTTCGAGCAGTACTTC. It codes for CASSTRTGGSFEQYF.

This chain uses TRBV6-5 with TRBJ2-5; D is perhaps TRBD1 (6 bases). The J call may be faulty, since TRBJ2-7 better matches the DNA end. Germline CDR1 is MNHEY and CDR2 is SVGAGI. The CDR3 runs 13 residues. CDR3: CASSDPQGDEQYF. The CDR3 coding sequence is TGTGCCAGCAGTGATCCACAGGGCGACGAGCAGTACTTC.

This rearrangement joins TRBV23-1 to TRBJ1-5; unclear D gene. TRBV23-1 is labeled an ORF, and its function is uncertain. Trimming pared 6 bases from V and 2 bases from J, leaving 5 bases between. The CDR3 has 12 amino acids. CDR3: CASSRGNQPQHF. The CDR3 bases are TGCGCCAGCAGCCGAGGCAATCAGCCCCAGCATTTT.

This chain uses TRBV4-3 with TRBJ2-2; 11 nucleotides agree with TRBD2. J gave up 7 bases and V 7 bases, and 11 bases lay outside the gene matches. In germline, CDR1 is LGHNA, CDR2 YSLEER. The CDR3 consists of 16 residues. CDR3 amino acids: CASIGVAGGRVGELFF. The CDR3, as DNA: TGCGCCAGCATTGGAGTAGCGGGGGGGCGAGTCGGGGAGCTGTTTTTT.

A remark on this clone: One junction end disagrees with the germline gene, perhaps due to a read error. The chain employs TRBV5-1 and TRBJ2-5; TRBD1 aligns across 7 bases. Germline values: CDR1 SGHRS, CDR2 YFSETQ. This CDR3 comprises 14 residues. The CDR3 bases are TGCGCCAGCACCTTGACAGGGTTTCGGGAGACCCAGTACTTC. Its translation: CASTLTGFRETQYF.

There are a few counts of this clone. The chain recombines TRBV30 with TRBJ1-1; D gene ambiguous. Germline assignment: CDR1 GTSNPN and CDR2 SVGIG (reference sequence). The CDR3 covers 13 residues. The V and J ends lost 4 bases and 0 bases respectively, with 9 bases between them. DNA of the CDR3: TGTGCCTGGAACGGAATCATGAACACTGAAGCTTTCTTT. Translation: CAWNGIMNTEAFF. Full variable domain (rest looked up from reference TRBV30 and TRBJ1-1): SQTIHQWPATLVQPVGSPLSLECTVEGTSNPNLYWYRQAAGRGLQLLFYSVGIGQISSEVPQNLSASRPQDRQFILSSKKLLLSDSGFYLCAWNGIMNTEAFFGQGTRLTVV.